The 25 T cell receptor beta chains given below trace back to one sample, sequenced in a study of beta chain features in type 1 diabetes. The study reverse transcribed the entire isolated RNA, so it sequenced expressed TCRB transcripts. Assay used: immunoSEQ multiplex PCR; TCRdb lists only in-frame clones, some missing. The profile shows around 250,000 clones, 68% of them singletons. Sequences were obtained from naive CD4+ T cells from blood. These TCRs come from a young man in good health.

This clone was counted only a few times. This chain links TRBV12-5 with TRBJ2-7, with unresolved D. Germline CDR1 and CDR2: LGHNT and FRNRAP. Trimming left V 6 bases short and J 2 bases short, with 17 bases between. This CDR3 is built from 15 residues. As DNA, the CDR3 is TGTGCTAGTGGCCCCCTCAAGGGCAGGACCTACGAGCAGTACTTC. This codes for CASGPLKGRTYEQYF.

This clone was counted a few times. The chain employs TRBV30 and TRBJ1-2, with D tentatively TRBD1 (6 bases). Trimming removed 1 base at V and 4 bases at J, with 10 bases between. CDR1 is GTSNPN and CDR2 is SVGIG in the germline V gene (reference sequence). CDR3 size: 13 residues. The chain's CDR3 is CAWSDRQAYGYTF. CDR3 nucleotides: TGTGCCTGGAGTGACAGACAGGCCTATGGCTACACCTTC.

This rearrangement joins TRBV29-1 to TRBJ2-7; D is ambiguous. This CDR3 is 14 amino acids long. Germline V lookup: CDR1 SQVTM, CDR2 ANQGSEA. The ends were cut back, 4 bases at V and 4 bases at J, with 17 bases in the middle. The CDR3 DNA reads TGCAGCGTTGGGGGATTTGAATTTTCATACGAGCAGTACTTC. Translating it yields CSVGGFEFSYEQYF.

This clone was counted a single time. This chain joins TRBV29-1 and TRBJ2-5; tentatively, D is TRBD1 (7 bases). Germline V gene sequence: CDR1 SQVTM, CDR2 ANQGSEA. Trimming took off 4 bases at V and 7 bases at J, with 16 bases between the two ends. The CDR3 length is 13 residues. In DNA form, the CDR3 reads TGCAGCGTTGCCCAGGGGGACTCGGGGACCCAGTACTTC. Its protein is CSVAQGDSGTQYF.

V usage is TRBV7-2 and J usage is TRBJ2-4; TRBD1 matches at 8 bases. V shed 4 bases, J shed 1 base, and the junction held 6 bases outside the gene matches. This CDR3 contains 16 residues. Germline CDR1 SGHTA, CDR2 FQGNSA. CDR3 amino acids: CASSSDRGFAKNIQYF. CDR3 DNA sequence: TGTGCCAGCAGCTCTGACAGGGGATTCGCCAAAAACATTCAGTACTTC.

This clone was observed a single time. The gene calls are TRBV29-1 and TRBJ2-7, with 7 bases matching TRBD1. The junction had 4 bases not matched to a gene; V was cut back by 3 bases and J by 2 bases. Looked up from germline, CDR1 is SQVTM and CDR2 is ANQGSEA. This CDR3 has 13 residues. CDR3 protein: CSVDIQGAYEQYF. CDR3 bases: TGCAGCGTTGATATCCAGGGGGCCTACGAGCAGTACTTC.

The V call is TRBV5-1, the J call TRBJ2-5, with TRBD2 matching 13 bases. The junction had 4 bases not matched to a gene; V was cut back by 4 bases and J by 1 base. The V gene's germline CDR1 is SGHRS and CDR2 YFSETQ. CDR3 size: 16 residues. CDR3: CASSLGLAGTQETQYF. The CDR3 bases are TGCGCCAGCAGCCTGGGACTAGCGGGGACCCAAGAGACCCAGTACTTC.

V is TRBV7-2 and J is TRBJ1-2, with 7 bases identical to TRBD1. V shed 5 bases and J 4 bases; nucleotides not matched to a gene: 10. The CDR3 runs 15 residues. Germline V lookup: CDR1 SGHTA, CDR2 FQGNSA. CDR3 nucleotide sequence: TGTGCCAGCAGCGCCAGACAGGGTTTGGGCTATGGCTACACCTTC. This gives the protein CASSARQGLGYGYTF.

The gene calls are TRBV30 and TRBJ1-4, with TRBD1 matching 8 bases. Trimming removed 7 bases from V and 8 bases from J; junction bases left unmatched: 9. CDR1 and CDR2 (germline): GTSNPN, SVGIG (reference sequence). CDR3 length: 13 amino acids. CDR3 loop: CASEGQGFEKLFF. CDR3 DNA: TGTGCCTCCGAAGGACAGGGTTTCGAAAAACTGTTTTTT.

This clone has a handful of counts. This chain links TRBV7-9 with TRBJ2-3, with D perhaps matching TRBD2 (5 bases). V gave up 1 base and J gave up 7 bases, with 9 bases separating them. CDR1 and CDR2 from the germline V gene are SEHNR and FQNEAQ (reference sequence). The CDR3 extends over 13 amino acids. CDR3 in amino acids: CASSLESSHTQYF. DNA for the CDR3: TGTGCCAGCAGCTTAGAGTCTAGCCATACGCAGTATTTT.

This clone was counted only a few times. The chain uses TRBV30 and TRBJ1-2, with 8 bases that match TRBD1. The germline gives CDR1 GTSNPN, CDR2 SVGIG (reference sequence). CDR3 length equals 13 residues. J gave up 5 bases and V 0 bases, and 2 bases lay outside the gene matches. This CDR3 reads CAWSVRQGYGYTF. CDR3 DNA sequence: TGTGCCTGGAGTGTACGACAGGGGTATGGCTACACCTTC.

A few counts support this clone. The chain employs TRBV14 and TRBJ2-1; 7 nucleotides match TRBD2. Germline V gene sequence: CDR1 SGHDN, CDR2 FVKESK. CDR3 length equals 17 residues. V lost 0 bases and J lost 7; bases outside the gene matches: 12. Written as DNA, the CDR3 is TGTGCCAGCAGCCAAGATGGGCTAGCGGCTCTGAGGAATGAGCAGTTCTTC. Protein: CASSQDGLAALRNEQFF.

V usage is TRBV30 and J usage is TRBJ2-3; 10 bases map to TRBD2. The V segment lost 3 bases and the J segment 4 bases; nucleotides outside the gene matches: 4. The CDR3 has 14 amino acids. CDR1 and CDR2 from the germline V gene are GTSNPN and SVGIG (reference sequence). As DNA, the CDR3 is TGTGCCTGGAGACTAGCGGGAAGCCCAGATACGCAGTATTTT. Its protein is CAWRLAGSPDTQYF.

The chain combines TRBV30 with TRBJ2-7; D ambiguous. This CDR3 spans 12 amino acids. CDR1 GTSNPN and CDR2 SVGIG come from the germline V gene (reference sequence). Deletions cut 2 bases from V and 2 bases from J, with 7 bases between. The CDR3 spells CAWSHTPYEQYF. In DNA, the CDR3 is TGTGCCTGGAGTCATACCCCCTACGAGCAGTACTTC.

V usage is TRBV10-3 and J usage is TRBJ1-5; no definite D call. Germline lookup yields CDR1 ENHRY and CDR2 SYGVKD. The CDR3 length is 13 residues. The V end was cut by 6 bases, the J end by 4 bases, with 10 bases between. DNA for the CDR3: TGTGCCATCAGCCCGTCGGGAAATCAGCCCCAGCATTTT. Its protein product is CAISPSGNQPQHF.

This chain joins TRBV10-3 and TRBJ2-1; 7 bases are shared with TRBD2. CDR1 and CDR2 (germline): ENHRY, SYGVKD. This CDR3 has 15 residues. V was pared by 10 bases and J by 5 bases, with 14 bases of the junction left unmatched. CDR3 sequence: CATGRISGRNNEQFF. CDR3 nucleotides: TGTGCCACCGGGAGGATCAGCGGGCGCAACAATGAGCAGTTCTTC.

This clone was picked up a small number of times. The V gene is TRBV2, the J gene TRBJ1-1; D gene ambiguous. Germline V lookup: CDR1 SNHLY, CDR2 FYNNEI. The CDR3 totals 12 residues. V lost 0 bases, J lost 1 base, and 0 bases lay in between. The CDR3 spells CASSEANTEAFF. CDR3 in DNA: TGTGCCAGCAGTGAAGCGAACACTGAAGCTTTCTTT.

The CDR3 protein is CAWSLGGSEQYF. Written as DNA, the CDR3 is TGTGCCTGGAGTCTCGGGGGAAGTGAGCAGTACTTC. This chain links TRBV30 with TRBJ2-5; D might be TRBD2 (6 bases). Germline CDR1 is GTSNPN and CDR2 is SVGIG (reference sequence). This CDR3 contains 12 residues. V lost 2 bases to trimming and J lost 11 bases, with 15 bases between them.

The CDR3 sequence is CAWSDTDRGNQPQHF. CDR3 DNA: TGTGCCTGGAGTGATACGGACAGGGGCAATCAGCCCCAGCATTTT. The chain employs TRBV30 and TRBJ1-5, with 8 bases matching TRBD1. Germline CDR1 is GTSNPN and CDR2 is SVGIG (reference sequence). This CDR3 has 15 residues. The V gene end was trimmed by 1 base and the J gene end by 2 bases; junction bases not matched to a gene: 4.

CDR3 region: CAWSSAGGPPDTQYF. The DNA for the CDR3 is TGTGCCTGGAGTTCAGCGGGAGGGCCTCCAGATACGCAGTATTTT. The rearrangement uses TRBV30 and TRBJ2-3; 10 nucleotides line up with TRBD2. The trim removed 2 bases at V and 4 bases at J, leaving 6 bases unmatched. The CDR3 length is 15 residues. Germline V lookup: CDR1 GTSNPN, CDR2 SVGIG (reference sequence). The full variable domain, its missing parts supplied by reference TRBV30 and TRBJ2-3, is SQTIHQWPATLVQPVGSPLSLECTVEGTSNPNLYWYRQAAGRGLQLLFYSVGIGQISSEVPQNLSASRPQDRQFILSSKKLLLSDSGFYLCAWSSAGGPPDTQYFGPGTRLTVL.

The chain carries TRBV6-5 and TRBJ1-1; no clear D gene. Germline CDR1 and CDR2: MNHEY and SVGAGI. The CDR3 extends over 15 amino acids. Trimming took off 0 bases at V and 0 bases at J, with 8 bases between the two ends. CDR3 region: CASSYSARMNTEAFF. The CDR3 nucleotides are TGTGCCAGCAGTTACTCGGCCAGGATGAACACTGAAGCTTTCTTT.

This chain joins TRBV7-9 and TRBJ2-6; D gene unclear. Germline lookup yields CDR1 SEHNR and CDR2 FQNEAQ (reference sequence). V was shortened by 2 bases and J by 0 bases, with 2 bases between the two germline ends. The CDR3 extends over 14 amino acids. The CDR3: CASSLTSGANVLTF. The CDR3 region has the DNA TGTGCCAGCAGCTTAACCTCTGGGGCCAACGTCCTGACTTTC.

This chain links TRBV13 with TRBJ2-7, with a weak D call TRBD1 (6 bases). Looked up from germline, CDR1 is PRHDT and CDR2 is FYEKMQ (reference sequence). The V gene lost 0 bases and the J gene lost 8 bases, with 17 bases spanning the gap. This CDR3 region has 15 residues. The CDR3 bases are TGTGCCAGCAGCTTAGGGATTGGGGCAGGGGAACAGCAGTACTTC. Translating it yields CASSLGIGAGEQQYF.

V usage is TRBV30 and J usage is TRBJ2-5; TRBD2 might be the D (6 bases). CDR1 is GTSNPN, CDR2 SVGIG, per germline (reference sequence). The V gene lost 4 bases and the J gene lost 5 bases, with 11 bases spanning the gap. This CDR3 has 12 residues. The DNA for the CDR3 is TGTGCCTGGAAGCGGGTCGGTGAGACCCAGTACTTC. Residues: CAWKRVGETQYF.

The J gene is TRBJ2-3, the V gene TRBV29-1; no reliable D call. The CDR3 contains 14 residues. The germline V and J ends were trimmed by 5 bases and 2 bases, with 14 bases remaining between them. CDR1 and CDR2 (germline): SQVTM, ANQGSEA. The CDR3, as DNA: TGCAGCGTTAAACAGCGTCCTTACACAGATACGCAGTATTTT. Translating gives CSVKQRPYTDTQYF.